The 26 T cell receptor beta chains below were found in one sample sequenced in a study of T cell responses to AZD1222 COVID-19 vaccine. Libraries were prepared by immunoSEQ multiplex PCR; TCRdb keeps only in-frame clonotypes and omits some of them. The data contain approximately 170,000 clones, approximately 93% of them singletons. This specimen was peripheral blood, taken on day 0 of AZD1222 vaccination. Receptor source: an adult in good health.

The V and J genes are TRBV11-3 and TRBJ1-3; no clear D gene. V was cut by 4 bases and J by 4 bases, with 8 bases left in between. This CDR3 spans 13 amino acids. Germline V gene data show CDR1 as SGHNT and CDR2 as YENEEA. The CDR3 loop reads CASSSFSGNTIYF. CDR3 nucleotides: TGTGCCAGCAGCTCGTTCTCCGGAAACACCATATATTTT.

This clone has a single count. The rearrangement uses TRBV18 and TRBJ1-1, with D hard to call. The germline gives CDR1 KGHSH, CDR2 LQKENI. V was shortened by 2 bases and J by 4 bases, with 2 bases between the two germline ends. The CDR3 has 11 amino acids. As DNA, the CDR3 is TGTGCCAGCTCACCAGCCACTGAAGCTTTCTTT. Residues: CASSPATEAFF.

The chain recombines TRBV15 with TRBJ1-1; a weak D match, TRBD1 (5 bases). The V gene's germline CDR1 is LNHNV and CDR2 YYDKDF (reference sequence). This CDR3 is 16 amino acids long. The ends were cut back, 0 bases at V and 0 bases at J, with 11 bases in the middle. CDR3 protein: CATSRDRPGMNTEAFF. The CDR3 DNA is TGTGCCACCAGCAGAGATCGCCCAGGGATGAACACTGAAGCTTTCTTT.

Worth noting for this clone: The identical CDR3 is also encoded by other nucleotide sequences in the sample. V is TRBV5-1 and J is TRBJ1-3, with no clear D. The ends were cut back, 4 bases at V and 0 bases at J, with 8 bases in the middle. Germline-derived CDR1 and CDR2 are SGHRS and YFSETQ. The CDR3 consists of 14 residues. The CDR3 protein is CASSPTSSGNTIYF. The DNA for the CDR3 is TGCGCCAGCAGCCCGACGAGCTCTGGAAACACCATATATTTT. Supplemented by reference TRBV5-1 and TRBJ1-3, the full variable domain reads KAGVTQTPRYLIKTRGQQVTLSCSPISGHRSVSWYQQTPGQGLQFLFEYFSETQRNKGNFPGRFSGRQFSNSRSEMNVSTLELGDSALYLCASSPTSSGNTIYFGEGSWLTVV.

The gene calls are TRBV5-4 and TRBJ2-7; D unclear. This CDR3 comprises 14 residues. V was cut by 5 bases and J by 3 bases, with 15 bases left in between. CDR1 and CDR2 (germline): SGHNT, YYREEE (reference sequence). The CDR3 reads CASSLVGVNYEQYF. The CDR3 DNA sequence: TGTGCCAGCAGTCTGGTCGGCGTGAACTACGAGCAGTACTTC.

The CDR3 DNA reads as TGTGCCAGCAGCCTACGGCGCCAATCAAGCGATTCACCCCTCCACTTT. Translated, it gives CASSLRRQSSDSPLHF. V is TRBV11-2 and J is TRBJ1-6; D gene ambiguous. The CDR3 runs to 16 residues. The V gene lost 5 bases and the J gene lost 8 bases, with 19 bases spanning the gap. CDR1 SGHAT and CDR2 FQNNGV come from the germline V gene.

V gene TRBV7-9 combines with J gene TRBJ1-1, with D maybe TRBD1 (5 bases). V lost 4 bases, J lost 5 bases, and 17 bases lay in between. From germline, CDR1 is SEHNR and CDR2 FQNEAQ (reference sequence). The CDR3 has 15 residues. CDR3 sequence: CASSSRGGVMTEAFF. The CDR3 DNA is TGTGCCAGCAGCTCAAGGGGCGGGGTTATGACTGAAGCTTTCTTT. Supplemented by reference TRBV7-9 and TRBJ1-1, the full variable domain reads DTGVSQNPRHKITKRGQNVTFRCDPISEHNRLYWYRQTLGQGPEFLTYFQNEAQLEKSRLLSDRFSAERPKGSFSTLEIQRTEQGDSAMYLCASSSRGGVMTEAFFGQGTRLTVV.

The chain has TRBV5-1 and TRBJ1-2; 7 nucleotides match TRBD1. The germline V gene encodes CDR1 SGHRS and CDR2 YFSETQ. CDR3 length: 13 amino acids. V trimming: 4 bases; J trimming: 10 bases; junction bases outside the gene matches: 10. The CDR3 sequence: CASSPFQGGNYTF. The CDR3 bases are TGCGCCAGCAGCCCATTTCAGGGGGGGAACTACACCTTC.

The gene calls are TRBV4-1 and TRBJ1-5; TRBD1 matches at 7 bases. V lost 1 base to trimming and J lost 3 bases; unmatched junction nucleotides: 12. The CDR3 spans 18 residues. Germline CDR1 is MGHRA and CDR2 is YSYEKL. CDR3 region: CASSQGYSKGADNQPQHF. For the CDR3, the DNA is TGCGCCAGCAGCCAAGGATATTCGAAGGGGGCTGACAATCAGCCCCAGCATTTT.

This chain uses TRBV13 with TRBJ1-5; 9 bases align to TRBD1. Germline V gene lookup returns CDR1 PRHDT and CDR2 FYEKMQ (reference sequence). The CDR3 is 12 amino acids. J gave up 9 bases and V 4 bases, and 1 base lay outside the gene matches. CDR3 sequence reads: CASSYRGLPQHF. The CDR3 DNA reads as TGTGCCAGCAGCTACAGGGGGCTGCCCCAGCATTTT. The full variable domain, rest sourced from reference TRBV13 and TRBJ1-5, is AAGVIQSPRHLIKEKRETATLKCYPIPRHDTVYWYQQGPGQDPQFLISFYEKMQSDKGSIPDRFSAQQFSDYHSELNMSSLELGDSALYFCASSYRGLPQHFGDGTRLSIL.

The chain's CDR3 is CATGRFQETQYF. The DNA of the CDR3 is TGTGCCACGGGACGGTTCCAAGAGACCCAGTACTTC. The chain employs TRBV27 and TRBJ2-5; D tentatively fits TRBD1 or TRBD2 (5 bases each). The CDR3 spans 12 residues. V was shortened by 10 bases and J by 1 base, with 10 bases between the two germline ends. Germline V gene sequence: CDR1 MNHEY, CDR2 SMNVEV (reference sequence).

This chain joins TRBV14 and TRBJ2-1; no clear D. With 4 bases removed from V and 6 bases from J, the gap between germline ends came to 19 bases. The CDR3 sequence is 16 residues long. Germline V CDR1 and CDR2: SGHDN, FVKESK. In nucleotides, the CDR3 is TGTGCCAGCAGCCTGCGAATGAAGAGAGACGGCAATGAGCAGTTCTTC. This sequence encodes CASSLRMKRDGNEQFF.

CDR3 DNA: TGTGCCAGCAGCTTAGGAACGGAGGGTGCAAATTCACCCCTCCACTTT. This encodes CASSLGTEGANSPLHF. The V and J genes are TRBV7-2 and TRBJ1-6; unclear D gene. The CDR3 length is 16 residues. Germline V gene sequence: CDR1 SGHTA, CDR2 FQGNSA. The V end was cut by 1 base, the J end by 7 bases, with 14 bases between.

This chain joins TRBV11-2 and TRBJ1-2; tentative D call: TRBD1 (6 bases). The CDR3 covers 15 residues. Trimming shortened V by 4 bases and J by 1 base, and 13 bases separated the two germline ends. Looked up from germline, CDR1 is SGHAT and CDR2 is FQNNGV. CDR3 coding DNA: TGTGCCAGCAGCTCATCGACAGGACTTAACTATGGCTACACCTTC. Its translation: CASSSSTGLNYGYTF.

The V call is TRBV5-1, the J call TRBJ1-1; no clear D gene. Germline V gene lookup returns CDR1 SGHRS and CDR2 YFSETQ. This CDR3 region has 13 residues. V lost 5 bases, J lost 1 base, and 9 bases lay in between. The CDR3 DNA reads TGCGCCAGCAGTATGGGCGGGAACACTGAAGCTTTCTTT. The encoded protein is CASSMGGNTEAFF.

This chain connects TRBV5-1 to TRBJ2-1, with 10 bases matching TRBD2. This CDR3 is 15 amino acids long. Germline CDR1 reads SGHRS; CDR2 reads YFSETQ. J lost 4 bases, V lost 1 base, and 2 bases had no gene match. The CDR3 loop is CASSLFSGGYNEQFF. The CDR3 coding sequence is TGCGCCAGCAGCTTGTTTAGCGGGGGGTACAATGAGCAGTTCTTC.

The CDR3 loop reads CASSLLAGGRETQYF. Written as DNA, the CDR3 is TGCGCCAGCAGCCTCCTAGCGGGGGGGCGGGAGACCCAGTACTTC. V and J are TRBV4-1 and TRBJ2-5, with 12 bases identical to TRBD2. The germline CDR1 and CDR2 sequences are MGHRA and YSYEKL. This CDR3 is 15 amino acids long. J was trimmed by 5 bases and V by 4 bases; bases with no gene match: 5.

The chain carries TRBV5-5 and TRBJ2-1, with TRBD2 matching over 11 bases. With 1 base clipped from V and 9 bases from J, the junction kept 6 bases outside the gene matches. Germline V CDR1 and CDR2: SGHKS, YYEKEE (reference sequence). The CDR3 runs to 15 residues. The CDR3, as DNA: TGTGCCAGCAGCTTGCCTAGCGGGGGGCCGGGTGAGCAGTTCTTC. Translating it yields CASSLPSGGPGEQFF.

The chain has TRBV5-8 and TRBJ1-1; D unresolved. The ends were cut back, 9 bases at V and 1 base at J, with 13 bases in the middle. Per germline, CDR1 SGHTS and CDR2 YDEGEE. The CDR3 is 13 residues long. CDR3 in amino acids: CATSRTQNTEAFF. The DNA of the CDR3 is TGTGCCACTTCACGCACCCAGAACACTGAAGCTTTCTTT.

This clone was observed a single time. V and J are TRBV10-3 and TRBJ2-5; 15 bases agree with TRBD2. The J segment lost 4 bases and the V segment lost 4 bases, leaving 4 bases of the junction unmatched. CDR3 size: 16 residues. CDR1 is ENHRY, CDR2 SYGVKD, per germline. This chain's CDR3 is CAISAGTSGRRETQYF. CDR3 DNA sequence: TGTGCCATCAGTGCCGGGACTAGCGGGAGGCGAGAGACCCAGTACTTC.

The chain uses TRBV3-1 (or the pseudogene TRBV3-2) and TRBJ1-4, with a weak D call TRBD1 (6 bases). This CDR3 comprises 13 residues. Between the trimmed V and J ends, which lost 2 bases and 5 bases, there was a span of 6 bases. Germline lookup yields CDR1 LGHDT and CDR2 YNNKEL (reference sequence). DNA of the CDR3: TGTGCCAGCAGCCAACAGGGGAATGAAAAACTGTTTTTT. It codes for CASSQQGNEKLFF.

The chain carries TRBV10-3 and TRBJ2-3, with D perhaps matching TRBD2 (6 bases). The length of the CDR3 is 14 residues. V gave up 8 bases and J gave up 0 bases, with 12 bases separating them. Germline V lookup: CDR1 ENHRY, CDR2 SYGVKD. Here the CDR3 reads CAIGWGESTDTQYF. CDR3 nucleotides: TGTGCCATCGGATGGGGGGAGAGCACAGATACGCAGTATTTT.

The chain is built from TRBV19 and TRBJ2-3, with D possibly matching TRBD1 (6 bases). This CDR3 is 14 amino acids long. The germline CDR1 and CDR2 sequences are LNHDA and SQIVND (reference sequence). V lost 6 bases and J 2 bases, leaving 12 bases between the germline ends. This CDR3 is CASRGAGHTDTQYF. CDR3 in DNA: TGTGCCAGTAGGGGGGCAGGCCACACAGATACGCAGTATTTT.

The CDR3 nucleotides read TGTGCCAGCAGCCGACTTTCCGGGGATGGCTACACCTTC. It translates to CASSRLSGDGYTF. This chain connects TRBV11-2 to TRBJ1-2; D is unclear. The CDR3 is made up of 13 amino acids. Germline CDR1 and CDR2: SGHAT and FQNNGV. The V and J ends lost 5 bases and 6 bases respectively, with 13 bases between them.

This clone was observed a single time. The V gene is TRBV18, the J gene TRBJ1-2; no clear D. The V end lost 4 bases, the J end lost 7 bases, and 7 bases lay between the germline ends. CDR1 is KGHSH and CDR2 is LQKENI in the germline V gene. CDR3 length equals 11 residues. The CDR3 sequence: CASSLERGYTF. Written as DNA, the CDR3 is TGTGCCAGCTCACTCGAACGTGGCTACACCTTC.

CDR3: CASSYQHPTNEKLFF. The CDR3 region has the DNA TGTGCCAGCAGTTACCAGCACCCAACTAATGAAAAACTGTTTTTT. The chain joins TRBV6-5 to TRBJ1-4; no clear D gene. This CDR3 is built from 15 residues. Germline loops: CDR1 MNHEY, CDR2 SVGAGI. V was pared by 2 bases and J by 0 bases, with 7 bases between.